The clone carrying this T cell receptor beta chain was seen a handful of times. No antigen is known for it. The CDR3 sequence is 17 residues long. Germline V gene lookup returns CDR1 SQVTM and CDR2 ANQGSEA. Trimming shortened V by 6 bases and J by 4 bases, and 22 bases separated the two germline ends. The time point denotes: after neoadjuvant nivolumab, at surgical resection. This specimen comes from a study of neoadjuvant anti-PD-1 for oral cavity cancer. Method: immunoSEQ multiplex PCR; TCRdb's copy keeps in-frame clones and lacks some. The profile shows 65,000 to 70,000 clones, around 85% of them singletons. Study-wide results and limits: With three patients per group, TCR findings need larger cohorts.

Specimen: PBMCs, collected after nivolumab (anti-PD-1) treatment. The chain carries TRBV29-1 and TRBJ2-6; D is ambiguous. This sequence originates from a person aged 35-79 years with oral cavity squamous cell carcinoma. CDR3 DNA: TGCAGCGTACCGACGGGTCCTGAATGGCTGGGGGCCAACGTCCTGACTTTC. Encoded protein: CSVPTGPEWLGANVLTF.